This T cell receptor (beta chain) originates from a study of cytomegalovirus exposure and HLA in healthy donors. Trimming stripped 8 bases from V and 7 bases from J, with 15 bases between. This CDR3 has 13 amino acids. Germline lookup yields CDR1 SNHLY and CDR2 FYNNEI. Use of 60 Vbeta and 13 Jbeta primers characterized the PCR. Profiling relied on immunoSEQ multiplex PCR, and the TCRdb table lists in-frame clones only, not all of them. This table has approximately 270,000 clones, 80% appearing once. The chain employs TRBV2 and TRBJ2-1; D unresolved. The sample consisted of PBMCs. This receptor was taken from a girl aged 2 to 10 in good health and CMV-seronegative. CDR3 in amino acids: CASRNGGVNEQFF. The CDR3 DNA sequence: TGTGCCAGCCGCAACGGCGGTGTGAATGAGCAGTTCTTC.